This is a list of T cell receptor beta chains from one sample in a study of graft-versus-host responses after intestinal transplantation. The antigens these receptors bind are not known. Data came from immunoSEQ multiplex PCR; TCRdb stores just in-frame clones and leaves some out. The table shows about 41,000 clones, with around 95% occurring only once. Specimen: unstimulated CD8+ T cells sorted from spleen or lymph node cells, collected before transplant. The receptor source for this set is a human donor who was the organ donor for an intestinal transplant. CDR3s include the opening cysteine and the closing phenylalanine or tryptophan. The order of the fields is CDR3 DNA, CDR3 protein, V gene, J gene, clone size, D gene. The D gene is left open where the match is weak. Rows may omit the clone size; those that give it use once, few, many or a size class.

TGTGCCAGCAGCCAATCAAGGGATGGACCTGGGAACAATGAGCAGTTCTTC	CASSQSRDGPGNNEQFF	TRBV4-2	TRBJ2-1	NA	NA
TGTGCCAGTAGTATCACGGGGAGCGGAACTGAAGCTTTCTTT	CASSITGSGTEAFF	TRBV19	TRBJ1-1	NA	NA
TGTGCCAGCAGCTTAGCCTACTATGGACAGGGCCCCTATAATGAGCAGTTCTTC	CASSLAYYGQGPYNEQFF	TRBV7-8	TRBJ2-1	NA	TRBD1
TGCGCCAGCAGCCCGACAGGGGATCCCTACGAGCAGTACTTC	CASSPTGDPYEQYF	TRBV4-1	TRBJ2-7	NA	TRBD1
TGTGCCAGCAGTGAACCAATAACAGGGGGCGACACCGGGGAGCTGTTTTTT	CASSEPITGGDTGELFF	TRBV25-1	TRBJ2-2	NA	TRBD1
TGCGCCAGCAGCTTGGACAGTCCCGAGCTGTTTTTT	CASSLDSPELFF	TRBV5-1	TRBJ2-2	NA	NA
TGTGCCAGTAGTCCACGGACAGCGGACCCCAATTCACCCCTCCACTTT	CASSPRTADPNSPLHF	TRBV19	TRBJ1-6	NA	NA
TGTGCCAGCGCAAAGGAACGAGAGACCCAGTACTTC	CASAKERETQYF	TRBV21-1	TRBJ2-5	NA	NA
TGCGCCAGCAGCCGAGACTATAAGACTAGCGGGGCGGGCTACACCCGCACAGATACGCAGTATTTT	CASSRDYKTSGAGYTRTDTQYF	TRBV4-3	TRBJ2-3	NA	TRBD2
TGTGCCAGCAGTTTATCGTTACCCAACACTGAAGCTTTCTTT	CASSLSLPNTEAFF	TRBV27	TRBJ1-1	NA	NA
TGTGCCAGCAGTGACTCTGGGCAACCTCGGGGTATAACACCAAACACTGAAGCTTTCTTT	CASSDSGQPRGITPNTEAFF	TRBV6-4	TRBJ1-1	NA	NA
TGTGCCAGCAGCCCAACCGACAGGGGCCCCTCTGGAAACACCATATATTTT	CASSPTDRGPSGNTIYF	TRBV9	TRBJ1-3	NA	TRBD1
TGTGCCAGCAGCTTAAGAGGGGGGGTCCCGACCTCCACTGAAGCTTTCTTT	CASSLRGGVPTSTEAFF	TRBV13	TRBJ1-1	once	NA
TGTGCCAGCAGCTTAACACAGGGGGCTAGCAATCAGCCCCAGCATTTT	CASSLTQGASNQPQHF	TRBV5-5	TRBJ1-5	NA	TRBD1
TGTGCCAGCAGCTTCTCTCGGGACCGAGCCTCCTACGAGCAGTACTTC	CASSFSRDRASYEQYF	TRBV7-9	TRBJ2-7	NA	NA
TGTGCCTGGACCGGGACAGGGGATTCACCCCTCCACTTT	CAWTGTGDSPLHF	TRBV30	TRBJ1-6	NA	TRBD1
TGTGCCAGCAGCTCCTCGATACTAGCGCTAAAAGAGACCCAGTACTTC	CASSSSILALKETQYF	TRBV7-2	TRBJ2-5	NA	TRBD2
TGTGCCAGTAGTACGGCCCTGAACACTGAAGCTTTCTTT	CASSTALNTEAFF	TRBV19	TRBJ1-1	once	NA
TGCGCCAGCAGCCCGGGGGGGAATGAGCAGTTCTTC	CASSPGGNEQFF	TRBV4-3	TRBJ2-1	NA	TRBD2
TGTGCCAGCAGCGTATCGGGGCACAATGAGCAGTTCTTC	CASSVSGHNEQFF	TRBV9	TRBJ2-1	NA	NA
TGTGCCAGCAGCTTAGCGGGGGGGCCTAGCACAGATACGCAGTATTTT	CASSLAGGPSTDTQYF	TRBV7-2	TRBJ2-3	NA	NA
TGTGCCAGTAGGCAGGGATTAATGAACACTGAAGCTTTCTTT	CASRQGLMNTEAFF	TRBV19	TRBJ1-1	NA	NA
TGTGCCACCCCGGGGGACACAATTAATGAGCAGTTCTTC	CATPGDTINEQFF	TRBV7-9	TRBJ2-1	NA	NA
TGTGCCAGCAGTGAACGACAGGGTAATTCACCCCTCCACTTT	CASSERQGNSPLHF	TRBV6-5	TRBJ1-6	NA	TRBD1
TGTGCCAGTGGTTGGACAGGACATACTAACTATGGCTACACCTTC	CASGWTGHTNYGYTF	TRBV19	TRBJ1-2	NA	TRBD1
TGTGCCAGTAGTATGCTAGCGGGCTCCTACGAGCAGTACTTC	CASSMLAGSYEQYF	TRBV19	TRBJ2-7	NA	TRBD2
TGTGCCAGCAGTTACGCTGGGGCCAACGTCCTGACTTTC	CASSYAGANVLTF	TRBV6-5	TRBJ2-6	NA	NA
TGTGCCAGCAGCCCAAAGCCAGGGGGCTATGGCTACACCTTC	CASSPKPGGYGYTF	TRBV9	TRBJ1-2	NA	TRBD1
TGTGCCAGCAGCTTAGACCACAGCTCCTACGAGCAGTACTTC	CASSLDHSSYEQYF	TRBV11-2	TRBJ2-7	NA	NA
TGTGCCAGCAGTTTATTTGCCGCCGACGCGGATACGCAGTATTTT	CASSLFAADADTQYF	TRBV27	TRBJ2-3	NA	NA
TGTGCCAGCAGTTTATCAAGCGGCTCCTCCTACGAGCAGTACTTC	CASSLSSGSSYEQYF	TRBV27	TRBJ2-7	NA	NA
TGCGCCAGCAGCCAAGAGGCGCGGACCTCCTACGAGCAGTACTTC	CASSQEARTSYEQYF	TRBV4-1	TRBJ2-7	NA	NA
TGTGCCAGCAGCTTAGGAGGCTCTGGAAACACCATATATTTT	CASSLGGSGNTIYF	TRBV11-3	TRBJ1-3	NA	NA
TGTGCCAGCAGTTCTCTCGGACAGTATGGCTACACCTTC	CASSSLGQYGYTF	TRBV27	TRBJ1-2	NA	NA
TGTGCCAGCAGCTTAGAGGAGACTAGCGGGGGATACGAGCAGTACTTC	CASSLEETSGGYEQYF	TRBV11-1	TRBJ2-7	NA	TRBD2
TGTGCCACCAGCAGGAGCGGCTACCTAAACTATGGCTACACCTTC	CATSRSGYLNYGYTF	TRBV15	TRBJ1-2	NA	NA
TGTGCCAGCAGCCTTCCTAGCGGGGCACCACACTCCTACAATGAGCAGTTCTTC	CASSLPSGAPHSYNEQFF	TRBV5-4	TRBJ2-1	once	TRBD2
TGTGCCAGCAGCTTCACAGATACGCAGTATTTT	CASSFTDTQYF	TRBV5-4	TRBJ2-3	NA	NA
TGTGCCATCACCCCGCGGGGGGGCCCAAACACCGGGGAGCTGTTTTTT	CAITPRGGPNTGELFF	TRBV10-3	TRBJ2-2	NA	TRBD2